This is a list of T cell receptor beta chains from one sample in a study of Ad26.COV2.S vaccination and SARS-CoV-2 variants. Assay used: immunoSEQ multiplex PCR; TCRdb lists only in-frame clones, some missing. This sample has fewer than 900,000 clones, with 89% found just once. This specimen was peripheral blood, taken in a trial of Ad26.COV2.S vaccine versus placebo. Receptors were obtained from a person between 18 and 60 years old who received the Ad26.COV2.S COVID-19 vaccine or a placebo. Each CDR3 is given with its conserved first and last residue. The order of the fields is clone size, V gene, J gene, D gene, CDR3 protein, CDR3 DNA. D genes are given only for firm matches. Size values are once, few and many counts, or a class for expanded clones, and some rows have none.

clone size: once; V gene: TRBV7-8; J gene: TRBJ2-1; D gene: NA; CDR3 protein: CASSLADLQFF; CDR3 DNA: TGTGCCAGCAGCTTAGCAGATCTTCAGTTCTTC
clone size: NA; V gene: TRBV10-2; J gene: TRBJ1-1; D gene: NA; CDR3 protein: CASHARMNTEAFF; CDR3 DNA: TGCGCCAGCCACGCGAGAATGAACACTGAAGCTTTCTTT
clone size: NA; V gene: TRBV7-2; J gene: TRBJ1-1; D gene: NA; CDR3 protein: CASSLAIGSWLNTEAFF; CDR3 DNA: TGTGCCAGCAGCTTAGCGATCGGTTCGTGGCTGAACACTGAAGCTTTCTTT
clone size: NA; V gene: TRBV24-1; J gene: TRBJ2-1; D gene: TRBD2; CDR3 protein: CATSVTGGDPAYNEQFF; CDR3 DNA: TGTGCCACCAGTGTCACGGGAGGGGACCCAGCCTACAATGAGCAGTTCTTC
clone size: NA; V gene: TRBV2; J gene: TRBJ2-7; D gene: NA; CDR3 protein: CASSEEARGGEQYF; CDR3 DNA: TGTGCCAGCAGTGAAGAGGCGCGGGGAGGTGAGCAGTACTTC
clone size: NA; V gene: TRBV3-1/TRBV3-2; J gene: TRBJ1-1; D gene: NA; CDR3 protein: CASSRSLNTEAFF; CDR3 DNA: TGTGCCAGCAGCCGCAGCTTGAACACTGAAGCTTTCTTT
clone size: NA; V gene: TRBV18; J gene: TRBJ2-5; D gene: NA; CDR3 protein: CASSPTGVEETQYF; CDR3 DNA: TGTGCCAGCTCTCCGACGGGGGTTGAGGAGACCCAGTACTTC
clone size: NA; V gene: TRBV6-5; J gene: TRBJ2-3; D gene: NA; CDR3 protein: CASRGLALGTDTQYF; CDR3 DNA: TGTGCCAGCAGAGGACTCGCTCTAGGCACAGATACGCAGTATTTT
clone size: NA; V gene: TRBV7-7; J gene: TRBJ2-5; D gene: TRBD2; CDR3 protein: CASSLGGTRRETQYF; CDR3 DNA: TGTGCCAGCAGCTTAGGAGGGACTAGGAGAGAGACCCAGTACTTC
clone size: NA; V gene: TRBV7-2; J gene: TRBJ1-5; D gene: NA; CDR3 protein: CASSLPHQPQHF; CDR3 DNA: TGTGCCAGCAGCTTACCCCATCAGCCCCAGCATTTT
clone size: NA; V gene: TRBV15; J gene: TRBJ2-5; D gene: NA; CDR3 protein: CATSHGQSSKETQYF; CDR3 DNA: TGTGCCACCAGCCACGGACAGAGTAGTAAAGAGACCCAGTACTTC
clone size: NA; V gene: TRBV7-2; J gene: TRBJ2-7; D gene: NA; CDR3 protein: CASSLGRGQYEQYF; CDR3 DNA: TGTGCCAGCAGCTTAGGGCGGGGGCAATACGAGCAGTACTTC
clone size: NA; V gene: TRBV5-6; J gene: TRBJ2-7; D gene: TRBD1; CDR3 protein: CASSILQGALSYEQYF; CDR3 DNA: TGTGCCAGCAGCATTCTACAGGGGGCTCTCTCCTACGAGCAGTACTTC
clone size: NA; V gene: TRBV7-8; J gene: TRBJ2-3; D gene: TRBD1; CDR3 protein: CASRDWDSLTDTQYF; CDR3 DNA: TGTGCCAGCAGGGACTGGGACAGCCTCACAGATACGCAGTATTTT
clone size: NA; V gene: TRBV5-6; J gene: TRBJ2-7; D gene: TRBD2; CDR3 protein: CASSLPSGGQYF; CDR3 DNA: TGTGCCAGCAGCTTGCCCAGCGGGGGGCAGTACTTC
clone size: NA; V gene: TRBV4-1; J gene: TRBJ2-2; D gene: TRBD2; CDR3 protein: CASSQDLAGGPRAGELFF; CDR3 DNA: TGCGCCAGCAGCCAAGATTTAGCGGGAGGGCCACGGGCCGGGGAGCTGTTTTTT
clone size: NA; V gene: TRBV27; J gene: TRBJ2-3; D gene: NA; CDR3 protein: CASSLTMGSPVTQYF; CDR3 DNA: TGTGCCAGCAGTTTAACGATGGGTAGCCCCGTTACGCAGTATTTT
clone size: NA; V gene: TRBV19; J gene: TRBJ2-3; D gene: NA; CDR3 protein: CASSIWEHTDTQYF; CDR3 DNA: TGTGCCAGTAGTATATGGGAACACACAGATACGCAGTATTTT
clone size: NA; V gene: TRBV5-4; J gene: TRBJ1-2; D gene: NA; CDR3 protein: CASSLVWGAGGYTF; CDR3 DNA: TGTGCCAGCAGCTTGGTTTGGGGCGCAGGGGGCTACACCTTC
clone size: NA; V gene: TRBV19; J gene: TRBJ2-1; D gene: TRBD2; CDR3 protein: CASRPTWTRVPDEQFF; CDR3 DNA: TGTGCCAGTAGACCTACCTGGACTAGGGTCCCGGATGAGCAGTTCTTC
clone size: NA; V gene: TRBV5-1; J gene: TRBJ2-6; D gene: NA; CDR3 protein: CASSLDGSSGANVLTF; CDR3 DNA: TGCGCCAGCAGCTTGGATGGCAGCTCTGGGGCCAACGTCCTGACTTTC
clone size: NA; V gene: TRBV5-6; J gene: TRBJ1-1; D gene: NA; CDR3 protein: CASSLGGEAFF; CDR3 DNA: TGTGCCAGCAGCTTGGGTGGGGAAGCTTTCTTT
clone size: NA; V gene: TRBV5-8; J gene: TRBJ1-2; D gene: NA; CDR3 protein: CASSLWGGETYGYTF; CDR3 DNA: TGTGCCAGCAGCTTGTGGGGCGGGGAAACCTATGGCTACACCTTC
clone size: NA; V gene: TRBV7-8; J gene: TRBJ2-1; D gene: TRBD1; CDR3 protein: CASSSPPRDRVYNEQFF; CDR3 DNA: TGTGCCAGCAGCTCACCTCCACGGGACAGGGTCTACAATGAGCAGTTCTTC
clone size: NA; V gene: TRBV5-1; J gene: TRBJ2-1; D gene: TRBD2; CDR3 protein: CASSPNPGLGNNEQFF; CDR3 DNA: TGCGCCAGCAGCCCTAATCCGGGACTAGGTAACAATGAGCAGTTCTTC
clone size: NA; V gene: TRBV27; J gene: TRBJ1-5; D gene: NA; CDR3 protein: CASSLYRGNQPQHF; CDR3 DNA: TGTGCCAGCAGTTTATACAGGGGCAATCAGCCCCAGCATTTT
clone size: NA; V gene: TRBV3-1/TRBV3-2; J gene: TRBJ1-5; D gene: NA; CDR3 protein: CASSQGGNQPQHF; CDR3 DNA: TGTGCCAGCAGCCAAGGGGGAAATCAGCCCCAGCATTTT
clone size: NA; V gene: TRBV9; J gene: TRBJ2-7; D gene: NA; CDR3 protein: CASSVGAGAYEQYF; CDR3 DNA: TGTGCCAGCAGCGTAGGGGCGGGCGCCTACGAGCAGTACTTC
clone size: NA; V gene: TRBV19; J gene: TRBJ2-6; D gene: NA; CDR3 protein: CASRQYPSGANVLTF; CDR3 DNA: TGTGCCAGCAGACAGTATCCCTCTGGGGCCAACGTCCTGACTTTC
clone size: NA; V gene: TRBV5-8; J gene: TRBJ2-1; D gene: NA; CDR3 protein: CASSLASEFF; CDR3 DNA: TGTGCCAGCAGCTTGGCTAGCGAGTTCTTC
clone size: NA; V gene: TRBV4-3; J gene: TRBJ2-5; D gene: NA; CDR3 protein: CASSQRQGGSKETQYF; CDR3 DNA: TGCGCCAGCAGCCAGAGGCAGGGGGGTTCCAAAGAGACCCAGTACTTC
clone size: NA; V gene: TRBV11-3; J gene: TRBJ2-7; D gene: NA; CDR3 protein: CASSRGGPYEQYF; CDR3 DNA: TGTGCCAGCAGCCGCGGGGGCCCCTACGAGCAGTACTTC
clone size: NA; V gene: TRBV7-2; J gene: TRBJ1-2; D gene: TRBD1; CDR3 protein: CASSLEPGTGNGYTF; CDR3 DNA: TGTGCCAGCAGCTTAGAGCCCGGGACAGGGAATGGCTACACCTTC
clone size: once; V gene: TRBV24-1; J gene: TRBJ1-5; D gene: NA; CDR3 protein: CATSSGLGGQPQHF; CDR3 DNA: TGTGCCACCAGTTCGGGTCTGGGGGGCCAGCCCCAGCATTTT
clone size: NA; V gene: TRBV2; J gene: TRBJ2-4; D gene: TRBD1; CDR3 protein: CASSRSTGGRNIQYF; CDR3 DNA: TGTGCCAGCAGCCGCTCAACAGGGGGCAGGAACATTCAGTACTTC
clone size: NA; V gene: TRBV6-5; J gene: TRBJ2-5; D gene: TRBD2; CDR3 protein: CASSQRTSGSETQYF; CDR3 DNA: TGTGCCAGCAGTCAGAGGACTAGCGGGAGTGAGACCCAGTACTTC
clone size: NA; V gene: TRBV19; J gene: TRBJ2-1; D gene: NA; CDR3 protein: CASSSGTLSYNEQFF; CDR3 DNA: TGTGCCAGTAGCTCCGGGACACTCTCCTACAATGAGCAGTTCTTC
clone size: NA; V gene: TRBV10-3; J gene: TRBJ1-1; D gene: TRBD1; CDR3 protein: CAIRGQTNTEAFF; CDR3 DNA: TGTGCCATCAGGGGACAGACGAACACTGAAGCTTTCTTT
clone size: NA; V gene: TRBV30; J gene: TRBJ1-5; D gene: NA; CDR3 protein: CAWSVDRGLNQPQHF; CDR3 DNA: TGTGCCTGGAGTGTAGATAGGGGACTAAATCAGCCCCAGCATTTT
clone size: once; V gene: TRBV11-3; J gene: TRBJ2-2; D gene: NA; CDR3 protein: CASSSGAGGRTGELFF; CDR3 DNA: TGTGCCAGCAGTTCCGGGGCCGGGGGGCGAACCGGGGAGCTGTTTTTT
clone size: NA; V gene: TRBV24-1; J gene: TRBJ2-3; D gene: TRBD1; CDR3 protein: CATPLPGQLYF; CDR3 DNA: TGTGCCACCCCCCTTCCGGGACAGTTGTATTTT
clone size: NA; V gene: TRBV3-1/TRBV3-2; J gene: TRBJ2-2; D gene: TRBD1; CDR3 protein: CASSRGQAGELFF; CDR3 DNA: TGTGCCAGCAGCAGAGGACAGGCCGGGGAGCTGTTTTTT
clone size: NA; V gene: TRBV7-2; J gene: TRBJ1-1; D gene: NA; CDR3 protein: CASSLAPGMNTEAFF; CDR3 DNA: TGTGCCAGCAGCTTAGCACCGGGGATGAACACTGAAGCTTTCTTT
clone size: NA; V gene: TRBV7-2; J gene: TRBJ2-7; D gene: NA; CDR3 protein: CASSLGRQGRYEQYF; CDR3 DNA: TGTGCCAGCAGCTTAGGTCGGCAGGGGAGGTACGAGCAGTACTTC
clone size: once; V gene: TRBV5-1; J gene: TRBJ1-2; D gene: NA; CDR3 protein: CASSLGGDYGYTF; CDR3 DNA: TGCGCCAGCAGCTTGGGCGGGGACTATGGCTACACCTTC
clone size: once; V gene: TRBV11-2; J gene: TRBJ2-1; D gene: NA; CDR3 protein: CASSLRGVASRDSDEQFF; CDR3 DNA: TGTGCCAGCAGCTTAAGGGGGGTGGCTAGCAGAGATTCCGATGAGCAGTTCTTC
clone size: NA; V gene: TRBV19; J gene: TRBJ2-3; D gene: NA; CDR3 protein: CASIDRGKADTQYF; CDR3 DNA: TGTGCCAGTATCGATCGAGGGAAGGCAGATACGCAGTATTTT
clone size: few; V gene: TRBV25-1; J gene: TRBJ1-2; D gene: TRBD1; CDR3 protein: CASSGEQGPANYGYTF; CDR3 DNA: TGTGCCAGCAGTGGGGAACAGGGGCCAGCTAACTATGGCTACACCTTC
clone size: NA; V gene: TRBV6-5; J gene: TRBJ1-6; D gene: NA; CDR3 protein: CASSRRDIYNSPLHF; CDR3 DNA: TGTGCCAGCAGTAGACGGGACATCTATAATTCACCCCTCCACTTT
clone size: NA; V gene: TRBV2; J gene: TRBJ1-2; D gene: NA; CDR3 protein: CASREQSWGYTF; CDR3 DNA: TGTGCCAGCAGGGAACAAAGCTGGGGCTACACCTTC
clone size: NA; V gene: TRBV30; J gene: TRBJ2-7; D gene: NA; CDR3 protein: CAWSARRGGEQYF; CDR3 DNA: TGTGCCTGGAGTGCTCGGCGGGGCGGCGAGCAGTACTTC
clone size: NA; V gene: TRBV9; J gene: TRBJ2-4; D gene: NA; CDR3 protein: CASSVASLKGIQYF; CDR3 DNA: TGTGCCAGCAGCGTAGCTAGCCTAAAGGGCATTCAGTACTTC
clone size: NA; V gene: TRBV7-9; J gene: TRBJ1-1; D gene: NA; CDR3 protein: CASSPSSNTEAFF; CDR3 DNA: TGTGCCAGCAGCCCGTCCTCGAACACTGAAGCTTTCTTT